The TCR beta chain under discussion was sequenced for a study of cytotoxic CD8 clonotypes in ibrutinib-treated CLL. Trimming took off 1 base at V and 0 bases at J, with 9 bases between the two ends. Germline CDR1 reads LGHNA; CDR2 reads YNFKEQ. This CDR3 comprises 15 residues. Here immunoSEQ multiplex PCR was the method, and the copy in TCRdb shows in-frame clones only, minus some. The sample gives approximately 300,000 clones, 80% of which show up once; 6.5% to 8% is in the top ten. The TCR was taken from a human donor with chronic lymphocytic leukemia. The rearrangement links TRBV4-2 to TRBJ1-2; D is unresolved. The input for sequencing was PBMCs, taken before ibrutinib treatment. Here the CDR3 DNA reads TGTGCCAGCAGCCAAGTAGACCGAGCTAACTATGGCTACACCTTC. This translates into CASSQVDRANYGYTF.